Shown below are 32 T cell receptor beta chains from a single sample sequenced in a study of blood T cells in healthy people across ages. The authors ran a second PCR of roughly 6 to 12 cycles using a sample-barcoded 5' primer and a J-beta primer mix. TCRdb re-called the 5' RACE reads with MiXCR, one entry per CDR3 protein. This repertoire shows 1.5 million to 2 million distinct CDR3 sequences, around 50% found once; its top ten account for over 2%. Sequenced material: blood. Source of these receptors: a woman in her 40s in good health.

There are a few counts of this clonotype. The J gene is TRBJ1-2, the V gene TRBV9; the D gene is possibly TRBD1 (5 bases). V lost 7 bases, J lost 3 bases, and 10 bases lay in between. In germline, CDR1 is SGDLS, CDR2 YYNGEE. This CDR3 has 12 residues. CDR3 protein: CASGGIYYGYTF. CDR3 coding DNA: TGTGCCAGCGGGGGGATCTACTATGGCTACACCTTC.

This clonotype was seen a few times. The chain is built from TRBV7-2 and TRBJ2-7; 10 nucleotides align to TRBD1. The DNA end is more similar to TRBJ2-5, so the J call may be wrong. The CDR3 spans 15 residues. Germline V gene sequence: CDR1 SGHTA, CDR2 FQGNSA. CDR3 sequence: CASSARQGARETQYF. CDR3 sequence (DNA): TGTGCCAGCAGCGCTCGACAGGGGGCGAGAGAGACCCAGTACTTC.

On this clonotype itself: A read error may account for a junction end that differs from germline. The V call is TRBV15, the J call TRBJ2-1; 7 bases match TRBD1. Per germline, CDR1 LNHNV and CDR2 YYDKDF (reference sequence). CDR3 length: 18 residues. The CDR3 region is CATSRVGIWDRSYDEQFF. CDR3 DNA sequence: TGTGCCACCAGCAGAGTTGGTATCTGGGACAGATCCTACGATGAGCAGTTCTTC.

The chain has TRBV12-3 or TRBV12-4 and TRBJ2-5; D is unclear. The CDR3 spans 12 residues. Trimming took 2 bases from V and 6 from J, leaving 7 bases between them. CDR3 coding DNA: TGTGCCAGCAGTTTAATGAGGAAGACCCAGTACTTC. Protein: CASSLMRKTQYF.

This chain uses TRBV7-2 with TRBJ1-5; maybe TRBD1 (5 bases). V was shortened by 3 bases and J by 2 bases, with 14 bases between the two germline ends. Germline V gene sequence: CDR1 SGHTA, CDR2 FQGNSA. CDR3 length: 16 amino acids. The CDR3 region is CASSFQGTGGNQPQHF. CDR3 DNA: TGTGCCAGCAGCTTCCAAGGGACCGGGGGCAATCAGCCCCAGCATTTT.

The CDR3 coding sequence is TGTGCCAGCAGCAAAGCAGTCCCACCCCAAGAGACCCAGTACTTC. It yields the protein CASSKAVPPQETQYF. The chain couples TRBV21-1 to TRBJ2-5; whether TRBD2, the table's D call, matches the DNA was not checked. TRBV21-1 is designated a pseudogene. CDR3 length: 15 residues.

The CDR3 DNA sequence: TGCGCCAGCAGCCAAGCTCTACTCGGGACAGGGGGCCACGAGCAGTTCTTC. Translating gives CASSQALLGTGGHEQFF. The rearrangement joins TRBV4-3 to TRBJ2-1, with 12 bases that match TRBD1. Trimming cost V 1 base and J 10 bases; bases outside gene matches: 11. Germline values: CDR1 LGHNA, CDR2 YSLEER. The CDR3 is 17 amino acids.

This clonotype showed up just a few times. V and J are TRBV12-3 or TRBV12-4 and TRBJ2-5, with 7 nucleotides matching TRBD2. The CDR3 totals 15 residues. The junction had 8 bases not matched to a gene; V was cut back by 6 bases and J by 1 base. DNA of the CDR3: TGTGCCAGCAGCCCAATGACTAGCCCCCAAGAGACCCAGTACTTC. It translates to CASSPMTSPQETQYF.

V is TRBV9 and J is TRBJ2-3; a weak D match, TRBD2 (5 bases). The germline V gene encodes CDR1 SGDLS and CDR2 YYNGEE. Trimming took 1 base from V and 3 from J, leaving 12 bases between them. There are 15 residues in the CDR3. CDR3: CASSVLGLGTDTQYF. The DNA for the CDR3 is TGTGCCAGCAGCGTACTCGGACTGGGTACAGATACGCAGTATTTT.

The V and J genes are TRBV24-1 and TRBJ1-2; D gene ambiguous. From germline, CDR1 is KGHDR and CDR2 SFDVKD. V lost 0 bases and J lost 4, with 8 bases in between. This CDR3 region has 14 residues. The CDR3 region has the DNA TGTGCCACCAGTGATTTGGACGCCACCTATGGCTACACCTTC. Protein product: CATSDLDATYGYTF.

The V and J genes are TRBV6-1 and TRBJ2-1, with a weak D call TRBD1 (6 bases). V shed 4 bases and J shed 5 bases, with 9 bases lying between them. The CDR3 has 13 residues. The germline V gene has CDR1 MNHNS and CDR2 SASEGT. The DNA for the CDR3 is TGTGCCAGCAGTGTACAGGGTAACAATGAGCAGTTCTTC. Translation gives CASSVQGNNEQFF.

As for this clonotype: Given a much more abundant clone one base away, this may be a read error. The rearrangement links TRBV29-1 to TRBJ2-1; D is uncertain. Germline loops: CDR1 SQVTM, CDR2 ANQGSEA. The CDR3 has 14 amino acids. CDR3 nucleotides: TGCAACGTGGAGACTGCTACCTCCTACAATGAGCAGTTCTTC. Amino acid sequence: CNVETATSYNEQFF.

This clonotype has a handful of counts. This chain connects TRBV20-1 to TRBJ2-1; 7 bases are a match to TRBD1. J gave up 1 base and V 5 bases, and 8 bases lay outside the gene matches. The CDR3 sequence is 15 residues long. Germline values: CDR1 DFQATT, CDR2 SNEGSKA (reference sequence). CDR3 sequence: CSARPQGVSYNEQFF. CDR3 DNA: TGCAGTGCTCGACCCCAGGGGGTGTCCTACAATGAGCAGTTCTTC.

The chain recombines TRBV6-1 with TRBJ2-3, with TRBD1 identical over 7 bases. There are 17 residues in the CDR3. In germline, CDR1 is MNHNS, CDR2 SASEGT. After removal of 5 bases from V and 0 bases from J, the junction contained 11 bases not matched to a gene. Here the CDR3 DNA reads TGTGCCAGCAGTCGAACGTCGGGACAGTTGAGCACAGATACGCAGTATTTT. This sequence encodes CASSRTSGQLSTDTQYF.

The chain carries TRBV5-1 and TRBJ2-1; D perhaps matches TRBD2 (5 bases). Germline loops: CDR1 SGHRS, CDR2 YFSETQ. CDR3 length equals 15 residues. The V gene lost 3 bases and the J gene lost 0 bases, with 10 bases spanning the gap. CDR3 amino acids: CASSSGLGSYNEQFF. In DNA form, the CDR3 reads TGCGCCAGCAGCTCCGGACTCGGCTCCTACAATGAGCAGTTCTTC. Based on the CDR3 plus reference TRBV5-1 and TRBJ2-1, the full variable domain is KAGVTQTPRYLIKTRGQQVTLSCSPISGHRSVSWYQQTPGQGLQFLFEYFSETQRNKGNFPGRFSGRQFSNSRSEMNVSTLELGDSALYLCASSSGLGSYNEQFFGPGTRLTVL.

A remark on this clonotype: One end of the junction varies from germline; a read error may be responsible. V is TRBV20-1 and J is TRBJ1-2, with no clear D. The CDR3 has 12 residues. Germline lookup yields CDR1 DFQATT and CDR2 SNEGSKA (reference sequence). The CDR3 here is CSARGNNYGYTF. The CDR3 region has the DNA TGCAGTGCGAGAGGGAACAACTATGGCTACACCTTC.

In its sample, this clonotype was seen a few times. The chain combines TRBV6-6 with TRBJ1-2, with 7 bases lining up with TRBD1. This CDR3 is built from 15 residues. In germline, CDR1 is MNHNY, CDR2 SVGAGI (reference sequence). J gave up 8 bases and V 0 bases, and 9 bases lay outside the gene matches. The chain's CDR3 is CASSYSRQGLGGYTF. The CDR3 coding sequence is TGTGCCAGCAGTTACTCGCGACAGGGTTTGGGGGGCTACACCTTC.

In its sample, this clonotype was seen a few times. The chain recombines TRBV18 with TRBJ2-5, with 11 bases aligning to TRBD2. Losses at the gene ends were 1 base for V and 3 bases for J; bases not matched to a gene: 7. This CDR3 contains 17 residues. CDR1 KGHSH and CDR2 LQKENI come from the germline V gene. The CDR3 DNA reads as TGTGCCAGCTCACCACTAGCGGGGGGGCTGGCGGAAGAGACCCAGTACTTC. Translation gives CASSPLAGGLAEETQYF. The entire variable domain, with the rest obtained from reference TRBV18 and TRBJ2-5, is as follows: NAGVMQNPRHLVRRRGQEARLRCSPMKGHSHVYWYRQLPEEGLKFMVYLQKENIIDESGMPKERFSAEFPKEGPSILRIQQVVRGDSAAYFCASSPLAGGLAEETQYFGPGTRLLVL.

This clonotype was seen only a few times. CDR3 protein: CASRKGGGYVQYF. CDR3 DNA: TGTGCCAGCAGAAAAGGGGGCGGGTACGTTCAGTACTTC. V usage is TRBV28 and J usage is TRBJ2-4; 7 bases fit TRBD1. The germline V gene has CDR1 MDHEN and CDR2 SYDVKM. V was clipped by 6 bases and J by 11 bases; unmatched bases: 10. This CDR3 has 13 amino acids.

V and J are TRBV6-6 and TRBJ1-6; 10 bases map to TRBD1. The CDR3 spans 16 residues. Trimming at V came to 4 bases and at J to 7 bases, leaving 7 bases not matched to a gene. Per the germline V gene, CDR1 is MNHNY and CDR2 is SVGAGI (reference sequence). In DNA, the CDR3 is TGTGCCAGCAGTTCGCGGGACAGGGGAGGGAATTCACCCCTCCACTTT. This sequence encodes CASSSRDRGGNSPLHF.

Only a few counts were recorded for this clonotype. The V gene is TRBV7-2, the J gene TRBJ2-7; tentatively, D is TRBD1 (6 bases). This CDR3 spans 15 amino acids. Germline CDR1 is SGHTA and CDR2 is FQGNSA. Trimming removed 2 bases at V and 2 bases at J, with 13 bases between. Here the CDR3 reads CASSLYVKGAYEQYF. In DNA, the CDR3 is TGTGCCAGCAGCTTATACGTTAAGGGGGCCTACGAGCAGTACTTC.

The J gene is TRBJ2-1, the V gene TRBV20-1; D not certain. CDR1 is DFQATT, CDR2 SNEGSKA, per germline (reference sequence). The ends were cut back, 3 bases at V and 1 base at J, with 10 bases in the middle. The CDR3 spans 14 residues. The CDR3 sequence is CSARSRQSYNEQFF. The CDR3 DNA follows: TGCAGTGCTAGGAGCAGGCAATCCTACAATGAGCAGTTCTTC.

The chain has TRBV3-1 and TRBJ2-4, with D possibly matching TRBD2 (5 bases). The end of the DNA fits TRBJ2-7 better, so the J call may be wrong. Germline V gene lookup returns CDR1 LGHDT and CDR2 YNNKEL (reference sequence). CDR3 length: 13 residues. The DNA for the CDR3 is TGTGCCAGCAGCCAAGGGGAGTTCTACGAGCAGTACTTC. Encoded protein: CASSQGEFYEQYF.

This clonotype has more than one count but fewer than ten. This chain joins TRBV7-6 and TRBJ2-3; 8 positions match TRBD2. This CDR3 is 16 amino acids long. V dropped 0 bases and J dropped 1; count of bases not matched to a gene: 3. Germline V gives CDR1 SGHVS, CDR2 FNYEAQ. CDR3 bases: TGTGCCAGCAGCTTAGCTAGCGGGGTCGGCACAGATACGCAGTATTTT. Its protein product is CASSLASGVGTDTQYF.

This clonotype has more than one count but fewer than ten. The genes are TRBV12-3 or TRBV12-4 and TRBJ2-7; 9 bases fit TRBD2. The CDR3 is 15 amino acids. Trimming removed 5 bases from V and 4 bases from J; junction bases left unmatched: 9. The CDR3 DNA is TGTGCCAGCAGTCTCGGGACTAGCCTTAGATACGAGCAGTACTTC. This translates into CASSLGTSLRYEQYF.

This clonotype is a singleton in its sample. At one boundary the junction diverges from the germline segment, which might be a read error. The chain is built from TRBV12-3 or TRBV12-4 and TRBJ2-5, with D maybe TRBD1 (6 bases). The CDR3 has 14 amino acids. The CDR3 DNA sequence: TGTGCCAGCAGTCCCGACAGGACCCAAGAGGCCCAGTACTTC. This gives the protein CASSPDRTQEAQYF.

The gene calls are TRBV28 and TRBJ1-4; 9 nucleotides agree with TRBD1. After removal of 8 bases from V and 8 bases from J, the junction contained 6 bases not matched to a gene. The CDR3 extends over 13 amino acids. Germline lookup yields CDR1 MDHEN and CDR2 SYDVKM. The CDR3, as DNA: TGTGCCAGCGTACAGGGGGCCGAAGAAAAACTGTTTTTT. It encodes CASVQGAEEKLFF.

Details on this clonotype: Compared with germline, one end of the junction differs, possibly owing to a read error. The chain has TRBV5-6 and TRBJ2-3; TRBD2 agrees at 8 bases. The CDR3 is 15 amino acids. Germline V lookup: CDR1 SGHDT, CDR2 YYEEEE. This CDR3 reads CAGSLSGVGTDTQYF. CDR3 DNA sequence: TGTGCCGGCAGCCTTAGCGGGGTTGGCACAGATACGCAGTATTTT. Using reference TRBV5-6 and TRBJ2-3 for the parts outside the CDR3, the full variable domain is DAGVTQSPTHLIKTRGQQVTLRCSPKSGHDTVSWYQQALGQGPQFIFQYYEEEERQRGNFPDRFSGHQFPNYSSELNVNALLLGDSALYLCAGSLSGVGTDTQYFGPGTRLTVL.

The chain employs TRBV7-9 and TRBJ1-4, with a possible D match to TRBD1 (5 bases). Germline V gives CDR1 SEHNR, CDR2 FQNEAQ (reference sequence). V was pared by 5 bases and J by 3 bases, with 10 bases between. The CDR3 is made up of 14 amino acids. Here the CDR3 reads CASSARDANEKLFF. CDR3 nucleotides: TGTGCCAGCAGCGCCCGGGACGCTAATGAAAAACTGTTTTTT.

The chain is built from TRBV20-1 and TRBJ2-1, with 8 positions matching TRBD2. TRBJ2-7 matches the DNA end more closely, so the J call is doubtful. The CDR3 is made up of 14 amino acids. In germline, CDR1 is DFQATT, CDR2 SNEGSKA (reference sequence). CDR3 in amino acids: CSASLAVSYNEQYF. In nucleotides, the CDR3 is TGCAGTGCTTCACTAGCGGTCTCCTACAATGAGCAGTACTTC.

The chain combines TRBV20-1 with TRBJ1-5, with D hard to call. V was shortened by 3 bases and J by 4 bases, with 10 bases between the two germline ends. The germline CDR1 and CDR2 sequences are DFQATT and SNEGSKA (reference sequence). This CDR3 spans 13 amino acids. The CDR3 protein is CSARELRNQPQHF. CDR3 DNA: TGCAGTGCTAGGGAACTGAGAAATCAGCCCCAGCATTTT.

This chain joins TRBV10-3 and TRBJ1-2, with 8 bases matching TRBD1. The CDR3 has 14 amino acids. V lost 6 bases and J lost 7; bases outside the gene matches: 10. Per germline, CDR1 ENHRY and CDR2 SYGVKD. The DNA for the CDR3 is TGTGCCATCAGCACACCAGGGGGCCATAGTGGCTACACCTTC. This encodes CAISTPGGHSGYTF.